This is a list of T cell receptor beta chains from one sample in a study of OX40 agonist ivuxolimab in advanced cancers. Some clones are missing from TCRdb's copy, which holds only in-frame ones; the method was immunoSEQ multiplex PCR. The sample includes around 19,000 clones, 80% to 90% seen only once; the top ten take over 50%. The material sequenced was CD4+ or CD8+ T cells sorted from blood, taken in a trial of the OX40 agonist ivuxolimab. The receptors originated from an adult with an advanced solid tumor such as melanoma, head and neck, liver or kidney cancer. CDR3s include the opening cysteine and the closing phenylalanine or tryptophan. The order of the fields is clone size, V gene, J gene, D gene, CDR3 DNA, CDR3 protein. The D gene is left open where the match is weak. For some rows the clone size is stated as once, few or many, or as a class when expanded; others skip it.

>.|TRBV25-1|TRBJ2-1|.
TGTGCCAGCAGTGAAGTAGCTAATGAGCAGTTCTTC
CASSEVANEQFF
>.|TRBV19|TRBJ1-1|.
TGTGCCAGTAGTATTGCGTATGTCTCGACAGACACTGAAGCTTTCTTT
CASSIAYVSTDTEAFF
>.|TRBV7-9|TRBJ2-1|.
TGTGCCAGCAGCTCGGTCGGGGATGAGCAGTTCTTC
CASSSVGDEQFF
>.|TRBV28|TRBJ1-1|.
TGTGCCAGCAGTTTGACCGACAGCACTGAAGCTTTCTTT
CASSLTDSTEAFF
>.|TRBV28|TRBJ2-3|TRBD2
TGTGCCAGCAAGGGACTAGCCGGCACAGATACGCAGTATTTT
CASKGLAGTDTQYF
>once|TRBV29-1|TRBJ2-1|.
TGCAGCGTGCATGGAGGCTCCTACAATGAGCAGTTCTTC
CSVHGGSYNEQFF
>.|TRBV7-8|TRBJ1-1|.
TGTGCCAGCAGCTTAGGGGGGAGGACTGAAGCTTTCTTT
CASSLGGRTEAFF
>.|TRBV7-9|TRBJ2-7|TRBD2
TGTGCCAGCAGCTTGGGACTAGCCGATACCTACGAGCAGTACTTC
CASSLGLADTYEQYF
>.|TRBV28|TRBJ2-7|TRBD1
TGTGCCAGCAGCCGGGACGGCAGGGGGACCTACGAGCAGTACTTC
CASSRDGRGTYEQYF
>.|TRBV6-1|TRBJ2-4|TRBD1
TGTGCCAGCAGTGTCCTTGGGACAGGCCTAGCCAAAAACATTCAGTACTTC
CASSVLGTGLAKNIQYF
>.|TRBV19|TRBJ1-5|.
TGTGCCAGTAGAAGGGAGGGTAGCAATCAGCCCCAGCATTTT
CASRREGSNQPQHF
>once|TRBV5-1|TRBJ2-7|.
TGCGCCAGCAGCTTGGACAACTCCTACGAGCAGTACTTC
CASSLDNSYEQYF
>.|TRBV4-1|TRBJ2-7|.
TGCGCCAGCAGCCGCCCGCCAGGGCACGAGCAGTACTTC
CASSRPPGHEQYF
>.|TRBV27|TRBJ2-7|.
TGTGCCAGCGCGGCAGCGAACGCCTACGAGCAGTACTTC
CASAAANAYEQYF
>.|TRBV7-9|TRBJ2-3|TRBD2
TGTGCCAGCAGCCTAGCGGTCAGCACAGATACGCAGTATTTT
CASSLAVSTDTQYF
>.|TRBV28|TRBJ2-1|.
TGTGCCAGCAACCCCAGGGTAGGTGAGCAGTTCTTC
CASNPRVGEQFF
>.|TRBV7-6|TRBJ2-2|TRBD2
TGTGCCAGCAGCTTTGGGGGGGTGGCCGGGGAGCTGTTTTTT
CASSFGGVAGELFF
>.|TRBV19|TRBJ2-1|.
TGTGCCAGTAGTATAGTGGCTAGTCCGAGCGATGAGCAGTTCTTC
CASSIVASPSDEQFF
>.|TRBV27|TRBJ2-7|.
TGTGCCAGCAGTTGGGCAGGTACCTACGAGCAGTACTTC
CASSWAGTYEQYF
>.|TRBV10-3|TRBJ1-4|.
TGTGCCATCAGTGAGTCAGGGTTTCCTAATGAAAAACTGTTTTTT
CAISESGFPNEKLFF
>.|TRBV7-2|TRBJ2-7|.
TGTGCCAGCAGCCAACATGAAGAACTAGGAAACGAGCAGTACTTC
CASSQHEELGNEQYF
>.|TRBV7-5|TRBJ2-1|.
TGTGTCAGACCTTCCTGGTGCGGGAGGGCTTACAATGAGCAGTTCTTC
CVRPSWCGRAYNEQFF
>.|TRBV27|TRBJ2-3|TRBD2
TGTGCCAGCAGTTTAAGTCCGCTCATGTCTCCGGGACTAGCGGGAGTGGGGGCAGATACGCAGTATTTT
CASSLSPLMSPGLAGVGADTQYF
>.|TRBV19|TRBJ1-5|TRBD1
TGTGCCAGTAGTGCGTTTCAGGGGGATCAGCCCCAGCATTTT
CASSAFQGDQPQHF
>few|TRBV6-1|TRBJ2-7|TRBD1
TGTGCCAGCAGTGAACAGGGACAGGGCTACGAGCAGTACTTC
CASSEQGQGYEQYF
>.|TRBV7-2|TRBJ1-1|.
TGTGCCAGCAGCCCGGCTCAGCTAACTGAAGCTTTCTTT
CASSPAQLTEAFF
>.|TRBV7-9|TRBJ1-1|.
TGTGCCAGCACCAACCCCTCGGGGGGGACTGAAGCTTTCTTT
CASTNPSGGTEAFF
>.|TRBV2|TRBJ2-1|TRBD2
TGTGCCAGCAGTGAATTGGTGGGGACTAGCGGGGGTAATGAGCAGTTCTTC
CASSELVGTSGGNEQFF
>.|TRBV19|TRBJ1-5|.
TGTGCCAGTAGTAACGACCCTAGCAATCAGCCCCAGCATTTT
CASSNDPSNQPQHF
>.|TRBV4-2|TRBJ2-7|.
TGTGCCAGCAGTAGGGGCACAGGGATCGCCTACGAGCAGTACTTC
CASSRGTGIAYEQYF
>.|TRBV15|TRBJ2-7|.
TGTGCCACCAGCAGGGTCCGGGGCGCGTCCTACGAGCAGTACTTC
CATSRVRGASYEQYF
>.|TRBV7-7|TRBJ2-5|TRBD1
TGTGCTAGCAGCTTAGCTGTGACAGGGATAAGAGAGACCCAGTACTTC
CASSLAVTGIRETQYF
>.|TRBV28|TRBJ2-1|.
TGTGCCAGCAAGGGGGGAACCTACAATGAGCAGTTCTTC
CASKGGTYNEQFF
>.|TRBV11-2|TRBJ1-4|.
TGTGCCAGCAGCCCCGGCCCGACAGCACTTAATGAAAAACTGTTTTTT
CASSPGPTALNEKLFF
>.|TRBV28|TRBJ1-4|.
TGTGCCAGCAGTCCTTACCGGGGGGCCCCTAATGAAAAACTGTTTTTT
CASSPYRGAPNEKLFF
>.|TRBV11-2|TRBJ2-7|.
TGTGCCAGCAGCTTAGTACCGCCCGGAGGGTTAGCGTATACCTACGAGCAGTACTTC
CASSLVPPGGLAYTYEQYF
>once|TRBV15|TRBJ1-1|.
TGTGCCACCAGCAGAGATTCCAGCGGGAACACTGAAGCTTTCTTT
CATSRDSSGNTEAFF
>.|TRBV5-1|TRBJ2-1|TRBD2
TGCGCCAGCAGCCAGACTAGCGGAGCTTACAATGAGCAGTTCTTC
CASSQTSGAYNEQFF
>once|TRBV6-5|TRBJ2-7|TRBD1
TGTGCCAGCACCCCCGGGACAGGGGCTGCCTACGAGCAGTACTTC
CASTPGTGAAYEQYF
>.|TRBV30|TRBJ2-1|TRBD2
TGTGCCTGGAGTGTAGCGGGAGGGTACAATGAGCAGTTCTTC
CAWSVAGGYNEQFF
>.|TRBV20-1|TRBJ2-5|.
TGCAGTGCCCCCTTGGTAGAGACCCAGTACTTC
CSAPLVETQYF
>.|TRBV4-1|TRBJ2-1|TRBD2
TGCGCCAGCAGCAAGACTAGCGGGGACTACAATGAGCAGTTCTTC
CASSKTSGDYNEQFF
>.|TRBV5-8|TRBJ1-5|.
TGTGCCAGCAGCTTGCCCGCGTCCCAGGGCAATCAGCCCCAGCATTTT
CASSLPASQGNQPQHF
>.|TRBV19|TRBJ2-1|.
TGTGCCAGTACCCGGGGGGCACTTTCCCACAATGAGCAGTTCTTC
CASTRGALSHNEQFF
>.|TRBV18|TRBJ2-5|.
TGTGCCAGCTCACCACAGGGAGGAAAAGAGACCCAGTACTTC
CASSPQGGKETQYF
>.|TRBV11-1|TRBJ2-3|TRBD2
TGTGCCAGCAGCCCCCTCAGCGGGGTTTCCACAGATACGCAGTATTTT
CASSPLSGVSTDTQYF
>.|TRBV7-9|TRBJ1-1|TRBD1
TGTGCCAGCAGCCCGACAGGGGACGACGCTGAAGCTTTCTTT
CASSPTGDDAEAFF
>.|TRBV19|TRBJ2-1|TRBD2
TGTGCCAGTAGTATAGTGGCGGGAGCCTACAATGAGCAGTTCTTC
CASSIVAGAYNEQFF
>.|TRBV6-4|TRBJ1-2|TRBD1
TGTGCCAGCAGTGATACGAAGGGAGACAGGGCTACCTATGGCTACACCTTC
CASSDTKGDRATYGYTF
>once|TRBV5-8|TRBJ2-5|.
TGTGCCAGCAGCGGAGAGACCCAGTACTTC
CASSGETQYF
>.|TRBV7-9|TRBJ2-7|TRBD1
TGTGCCAGCAGCCGGGGACAGGCCAGCTACGAGCAGTACTTC
CASSRGQASYEQYF
>.|TRBV23-1|TRBJ1-5|.
TGCGCCAGCAGTCAATCGTTACAGGCGAACCTTAATCAGCCCCAGCATTTT
CASSQSLQANLNQPQHF
>.|TRBV18|TRBJ2-3|TRBD1
TGTGCCAGCTCACTGGACAGGGTAGCAGATACGCAGTATTTT
CASSLDRVADTQYF